These 20 T cell receptor beta chains were sequenced from one sample in a study of beta chain features in type 1 diabetes. As every portion of the isolated RNA was reverse transcribed, the sequencing read expressed TCRB transcripts. Profiling relied on immunoSEQ multiplex PCR, and the TCRdb table lists in-frame clones only, not all of them. This table holds 50,000 to 55,000 clones, about 60% found once. The study, taken as a whole, reports: For Type 1 diabetes patients, all four CD4+ subsets carried TCRB CDR3s that were moderately but significantly shorter.

These TCRs' antigens remain unknown. Specimen: stem cell memory CD4+ T cells from blood. The receptors shown here come from a woman younger than 45 with type 1 diabetes.

V and J are TRBV4-1 and TRBJ1-1; TRBD1 might be the D (5 bases). The V end was cut by 3 bases, the J end by 0 bases, with 11 bases between. Germline values: CDR1 MGHRA, CDR2 YSYEKL. This CDR3 is 15 amino acids long. CDR3 sequence (DNA): TGCGCCAGCAGCCACATGACAGTTATGAACACTGAAGCTTTCTTT. This encodes CASSHMTVMNTEAFF.

The J gene is TRBJ2-7, the V gene TRBV5-1; tentative D call: TRBD1 (5 bases). CDR1 is SGHRS, CDR2 YFSETQ, per germline. CDR3 size: 15 residues. V was shortened by 5 bases and J by 4 bases, with 19 bases between the two germline ends. In nucleotides, the CDR3 is TGCGCCAGCAGAACAGGCGACCTAAACTTGTACGAGCAGTACTTC. This gives the protein CASRTGDLNLYEQYF.

The genes are TRBV7-9 and TRBJ1-1, with D possibly being TRBD1 (5 bases). Per the germline V gene, CDR1 is SEHNR and CDR2 is FQNEAQ (reference sequence). V shed 5 bases and J shed 1 base, with 14 bases lying between them. This CDR3 is 15 amino acids long. CDR3 amino acids: CASSTDDGGNTEAFF. CDR3 coding DNA: TGTGCCAGCAGCACGGATGACGGGGGGAACACTGAAGCTTTCTTT.

J is TRBJ2-2 and V is TRBV11-3; D gene uncertain. Trimming removed 4 bases from V and 0 bases from J, with 3 bases in between. This CDR3 region has 13 residues. Germline V gene data show CDR1 as SGHNT and CDR2 as YENEEA. The CDR3: CASSSANTGELFF. The DNA of the CDR3 is TGTGCCAGCAGCTCAGCGAACACCGGGGAGCTGTTTTTT.

With respect to this clone: Different DNA sequences within this sample yield the same CDR3. The chain uses TRBV7-9 and TRBJ1-1, with no clear D. Germline CDR1 SEHNR, CDR2 FQNEAQ (reference sequence). The CDR3 spans 13 residues. V lost 5 bases, J lost 5 bases, and 12 bases lay in between. The CDR3 sequence is CASSHRVYTEAFF. For the CDR3, the DNA is TGTGCCAGCAGCCACAGAGTTTATACTGAAGCTTTCTTT. The full variable domain, rest sourced from reference TRBV7-9 and TRBJ1-1, is DTGVSQNPRHKITKRGQNVTFRCDPISEHNRLYWYRQTLGQGPEFLTYFQNEAQLEKSRLLSDRFSAERPKGSFSTLEIQRTEQGDSAMYLCASSHRVYTEAFFGQGTRLTVV.

The chain uses TRBV29-1 and TRBJ2-2; TRBD2 aligns across 9 bases. Germline values: CDR1 SQVTM, CDR2 ANQGSEA. V lost 6 bases and J lost 9; bases outside the gene matches: 8. The CDR3 consists of 13 residues. The CDR3: CSVASGAGRELFF. The CDR3 bases are TGCAGCGTAGCTAGCGGGGCCGGTAGGGAGCTGTTTTTT.

The J gene is TRBJ2-1, the V gene TRBV5-1; no reliable D call. The CDR3 loop spans 15 amino acids. V was clipped by 3 bases and J by 3 bases, with 13 bases between them. Germline V lookup: CDR1 SGHRS, CDR2 YFSETQ. This CDR3 is CASSSHAAVYNEQFF. The DNA of the CDR3 is TGCGCCAGCAGCTCCCATGCGGCGGTCTACAATGAGCAGTTCTTC.

The chain is built from TRBV11-1 and TRBJ2-7; D uncertain. CDR1 and CDR2 (germline): SGHAT, FQDESV (reference sequence). V was cut by 1 base and J by 0 bases, with 13 bases left in between. This CDR3 contains 16 residues. CDR3 bases: TGTGCCAGCAGCTTAGGAGGCGCGGCCCTCTCCTACGAGCAGTACTTC. Residues: CASSLGGAALSYEQYF.

V and J are TRBV6-5 and TRBJ1-2, with TRBD1 matching 7 bases. J gave up 4 bases and V 6 bases, and 11 bases lay outside the gene matches. Per the germline V gene, CDR1 is MNHEY and CDR2 is SVGAGI. The length of the CDR3 is 15 residues. CDR3 region: CASRPHDRDLYGYTF. DNA of the CDR3: TGTGCCAGCAGACCACACGACAGGGACCTCTATGGCTACACCTTC.

CDR3 region: CAWSVLNTEAFF. The CDR3 nucleotides are TGTGCCTGGAGCGTCCTGAACACTGAAGCTTTCTTT. J is TRBJ1-1 and V is TRBV30; D is unclear. V dropped 3 bases and J dropped 0 bases, with 5 bases sitting between them. The CDR3 extends over 12 amino acids. Germline CDR1 and CDR2: GTSNPN and SVGIG (reference sequence).

The rearrangement joins TRBV9 to TRBJ2-3; the D is unclear. V dropped 0 bases and J dropped 2 bases, with 13 bases sitting between them. Germline V lookup: CDR1 SGDLS, CDR2 YYNGEE. This CDR3 has 16 residues. The CDR3 coding sequence is TGTGCCAGCAGCGTAGCTACTGGGCTCAACACAGATACGCAGTATTTT. Translated: CASSVATGLNTDTQYF.

The chain employs TRBV30 and TRBJ2-2; 7 bases agree with TRBD2. The germline V gene has CDR1 GTSNPN and CDR2 SVGIG (reference sequence). The CDR3 spans 13 residues. V shed 3 bases and J 8 bases; nucleotides not matched to a gene: 6. The CDR3, as DNA: TGTGCCTGGAGGGTCAAAGCGGGAGGGGAGCTGTTTTTT. It codes for CAWRVKAGGELFF.

The V gene is TRBV4-2, the J gene TRBJ2-1; 10 nucleotides match TRBD2. CDR1 is LGHNA, CDR2 YNFKEQ, per germline. Trimming cost V 2 bases and J 3 bases; bases outside gene matches: 4. This CDR3 region has 16 residues. CDR3 sequence (DNA): TGTGCCAGCAGCCAAAAGACTAGCGGGTTCTACAATGAGCAGTTCTTC. Its translation is CASSQKTSGFYNEQFF.

A remark on this clone: Other DNA sequences in this sample translate to the same CDR3. V usage is TRBV29-1 and J usage is TRBJ2-6; tentative D call: TRBD2 (6 bases). The V and J ends lost 6 bases and 2 bases respectively, with 8 bases between them. Looked up from germline, CDR1 is SQVTM and CDR2 is ANQGSEA. The CDR3 is made up of 13 amino acids. CDR3 sequence (DNA): TGCAGCGTGGGGGGTGCTGGGGCCAACGTCCTGACTTTC. It codes for CSVGGAGANVLTF.

This chain links TRBV28 with TRBJ2-7, with a tentative D call TRBD2 (6 bases). Germline V lookup: CDR1 MDHEN, CDR2 SYDVKM. V was pared by 5 bases and J by 4 bases, with 15 bases between. The CDR3 runs to 14 residues. The CDR3 protein is CASSPPGTSYEQYF. The CDR3 DNA reads as TGTGCCAGCAGTCCTCCCGGGACTTCGTACGAGCAGTACTTC.

The chain combines TRBV30 with TRBJ1-5; a weak D match, TRBD1 (6 bases). The CDR3 contains 14 residues. V was cut by 1 base and J by 5 bases, with 12 bases left in between. Germline V CDR1 and CDR2: GTSNPN, SVGIG (reference sequence). Written as DNA, the CDR3 is TGTGCCTGGAGTGGAACACAGGGCGATCAGCCCCAGCATTTT. This sequence encodes CAWSGTQGDQPQHF.

This chain connects TRBV28 to TRBJ2-1, with 8 bases matching TRBD1. CDR1 and CDR2 (germline): MDHEN, SYDVKM. The length of the CDR3 is 15 residues. V dropped 2 bases and J dropped 8; count of bases not matched to a gene: 8. The CDR3 nucleotides are TGTGCCAGCAGTTTACGACAGGGGTCCATCGATGAGCAGTTCTTC. As protein: CASSLRQGSIDEQFF.

The rearrangement links TRBV30 to TRBJ1-1, with unresolved D. The CDR3 extends over 15 amino acids. The ends were cut back, 2 bases at V and 1 base at J, with 14 bases in the middle. CDR1 is GTSNPN, CDR2 SVGIG, per germline (reference sequence). CDR3 nucleotide sequence: TGTGCCTGGAGTACTCGGAGGGTTTGGAACACTGAAGCTTTCTTT. Translating it yields CAWSTRRVWNTEAFF.

This clone was detected only a few times. This chain uses TRBV7-9 with TRBJ2-1; TRBD2 matches at 9 bases. V was clipped by 0 bases and J by 9 bases; unmatched bases: 9. CDR3 length: 16 residues. The germline gives CDR1 SEHNR, CDR2 FQNEAQ (reference sequence). CDR3 in amino acids: CASSLAPGGRAAEQFF. The CDR3 region has the DNA TGTGCCAGCAGCTTAGCGCCCGGCGGGAGGGCCGCTGAGCAGTTCTTC.

The rearrangement links TRBV29-1 to TRBJ2-5; 10 bases are shared with TRBD2. Germline V gene sequence: CDR1 SQVTM, CDR2 ANQGSEA. The V and J ends lost 7 bases and 4 bases, in that order; junction bases with no gene match: 9. This CDR3 contains 14 residues. In DNA, the CDR3 is TGCAGCGCCGCTAGCGGGAGTCTCGGAGAGACCCAGTACTTC. This translates into CSAASGSLGETQYF.